This TCR beta chain came from a study of control samples from healthy donors and cancer patients. The method was immunoSEQ multiplex PCR; TCRdb's version includes in-frame clones alone and lacks a portion of them. The sample holds more than 75,000 clones, around three quarters seen once. Trimming removed 5 bases from V and 1 base from J; junction bases left unmatched: 11. Germline V gene data show CDR1 as SGHAT and CDR2 as FQNNGV. This CDR3 is built from 18 residues. The source is a young woman in good health. J is TRBJ2-3 and V is TRBV11-2; TRBD1 aligns across 11 bases. Sequences were obtained from blood. The DNA of the CDR3 is TGTGCCAGCAGCCCCCTCGGGACAGGGGGTTGGGGCACAGATACGCAGTATTTT. It specifies CASSPLGTGGWGTDTQYF.